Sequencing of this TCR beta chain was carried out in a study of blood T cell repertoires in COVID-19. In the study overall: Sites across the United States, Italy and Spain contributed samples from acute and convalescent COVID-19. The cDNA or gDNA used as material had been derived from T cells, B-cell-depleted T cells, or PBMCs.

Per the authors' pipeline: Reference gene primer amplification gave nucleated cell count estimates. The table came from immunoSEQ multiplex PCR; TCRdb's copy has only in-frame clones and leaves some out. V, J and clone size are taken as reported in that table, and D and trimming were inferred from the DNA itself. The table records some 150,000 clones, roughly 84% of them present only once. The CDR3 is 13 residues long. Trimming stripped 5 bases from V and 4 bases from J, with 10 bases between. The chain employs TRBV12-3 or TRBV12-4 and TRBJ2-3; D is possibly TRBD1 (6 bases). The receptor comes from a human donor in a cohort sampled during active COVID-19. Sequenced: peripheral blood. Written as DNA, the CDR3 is TGTGCCAGCAGTCCTAGACAGGCAGATACGCAGTATTTT. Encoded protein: CASSPRQADTQYF.